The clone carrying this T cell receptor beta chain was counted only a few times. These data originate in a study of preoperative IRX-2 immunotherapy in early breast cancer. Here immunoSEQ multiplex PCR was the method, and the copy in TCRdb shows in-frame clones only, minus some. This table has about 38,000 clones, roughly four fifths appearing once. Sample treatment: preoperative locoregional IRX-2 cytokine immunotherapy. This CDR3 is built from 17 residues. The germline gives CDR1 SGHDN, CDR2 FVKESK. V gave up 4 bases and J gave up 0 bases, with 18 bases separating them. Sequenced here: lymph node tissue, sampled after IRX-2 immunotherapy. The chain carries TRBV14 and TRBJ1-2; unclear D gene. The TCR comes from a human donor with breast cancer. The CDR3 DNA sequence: TGTGCCAGCAGCCGAGACACCGGTCGACGGACTAACTATGGCTACACCTTC. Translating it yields CASSRDTGRRTNYGYTF.